This TCR beta chain originates from a study of beta chain features in type 1 diabetes. Germline V gives CDR1 SGHDN, CDR2 FVKESK. J was trimmed by 6 bases and V by 1 base; bases with no gene match: 7. This CDR3 has 16 residues. cDNA synthesis used the whole RNA isolate, giving expressed TCRB sequences. Some clones are missing from TCRdb's copy, which holds only in-frame ones; the method was immunoSEQ multiplex PCR. The sample contains 330,000 or so clones, about 18% of which appear only once. This clone was seen more than once but under ten times. J is TRBJ2-1 and V is TRBV14; 9 bases agree with TRBD1. The sequenced sample consisted of naive CD4+ T cells from blood. This clonotype originated in a woman aged 18-29 years in good health. CDR3 region: CASSQALGQGVNEQFF. The CDR3 DNA reads TGTGCCAGCAGCCAAGCATTGGGACAGGGTGTCAATGAGCAGTTCTTC. Full variable domain (outside the CDR3, taken from reference TRBV14 and TRBJ2-1): EAGVTQFPSHSVIEKGQTVTLRCDPISGHDNLYWYRRVMGKEIKFLLHFVKESKQDESGMPNNRFLAERTGGTYSTLKVQPAELEDSGVYFCASSQALGQGVNEQFFGPGTRLTVL.